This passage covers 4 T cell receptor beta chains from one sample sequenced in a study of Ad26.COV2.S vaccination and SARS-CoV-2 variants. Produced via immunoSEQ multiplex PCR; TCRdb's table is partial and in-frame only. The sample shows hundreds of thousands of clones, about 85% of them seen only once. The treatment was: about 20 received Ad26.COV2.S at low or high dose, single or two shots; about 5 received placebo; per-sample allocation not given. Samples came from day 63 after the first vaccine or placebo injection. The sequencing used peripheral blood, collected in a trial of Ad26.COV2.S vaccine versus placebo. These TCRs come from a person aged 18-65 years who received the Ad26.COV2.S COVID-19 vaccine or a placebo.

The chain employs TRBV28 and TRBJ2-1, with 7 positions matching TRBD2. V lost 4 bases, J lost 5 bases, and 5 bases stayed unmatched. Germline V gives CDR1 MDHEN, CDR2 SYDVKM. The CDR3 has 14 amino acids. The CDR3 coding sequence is TGTGCCAGCAGTTCCCCGGGGGGAAACAATGAGCAGTTCTTC. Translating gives CASSSPGGNNEQFF.

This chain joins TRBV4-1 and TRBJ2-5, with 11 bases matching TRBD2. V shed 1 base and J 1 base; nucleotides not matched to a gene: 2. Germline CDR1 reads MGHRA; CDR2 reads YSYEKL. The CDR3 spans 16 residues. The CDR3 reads CASSQGLAGGQETQYF. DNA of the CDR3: TGCGCCAGCAGCCAAGGCCTAGCGGGGGGCCAAGAGACCCAGTACTTC.

The CDR3 loop is CASSSRTGWNTEAFF. CDR3 DNA: TGTGCCAGCAGTAGTAGGACAGGGTGGAACACTGAAGCTTTCTTT. The V and J genes are TRBV6-2 or TRBV6-3 and TRBJ1-1; the match to TRBD1 covers 8 bases. This CDR3 region has 15 residues. The V segment lost 5 bases and the J segment 1 base; nucleotides outside the gene matches: 6. Germline loops: CDR1 MNHEY, CDR2 SVGEGT.

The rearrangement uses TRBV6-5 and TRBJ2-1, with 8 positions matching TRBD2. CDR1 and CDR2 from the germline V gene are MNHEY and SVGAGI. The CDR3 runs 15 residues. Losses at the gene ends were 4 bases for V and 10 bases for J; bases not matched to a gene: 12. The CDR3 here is CASSSSSPGLAEQFF. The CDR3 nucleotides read TGTGCCAGCAGTTCCTCTTCACCCGGACTAGCCGAGCAGTTCTTC.